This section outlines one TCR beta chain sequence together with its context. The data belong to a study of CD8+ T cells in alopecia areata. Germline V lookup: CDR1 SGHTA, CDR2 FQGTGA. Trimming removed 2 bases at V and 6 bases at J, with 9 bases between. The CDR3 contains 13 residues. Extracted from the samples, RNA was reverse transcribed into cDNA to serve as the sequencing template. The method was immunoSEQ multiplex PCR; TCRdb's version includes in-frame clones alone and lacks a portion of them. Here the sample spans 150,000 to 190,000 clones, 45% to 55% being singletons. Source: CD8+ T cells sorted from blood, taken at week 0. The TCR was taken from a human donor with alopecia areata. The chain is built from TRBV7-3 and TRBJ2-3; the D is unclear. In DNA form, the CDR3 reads TGTGCCAGCAGCTTACTAGGAGCGGATACGCAGTATTTT. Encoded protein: CASSLLGADTQYF.